Listed here are 16 T cell receptor beta chains from one sample, sequenced in a study of blood T cell repertoires in COVID-19. Repertoires were generated with immunoSEQ multiplex PCR, while TCRdb's copy carries only in-frame clones and drops some. Of 150,000 to 200,000 clones listed, more than 65% are singletons. Source material: PBMCs or T cells enriched from blood (not recorded which). These receptor sequences come from a woman aged 45-60 years with acute COVID-19.

The V and J genes are TRBV3-1 (or the pseudogene TRBV3-2) and TRBJ2-1, with 13 bases that match TRBD2. The CDR3 runs 16 residues. J lost 1 base, V lost 7 bases, and 4 bases had no gene match. The V gene's germline CDR1 is LGHDT and CDR2 YNNKEL (reference sequence). The CDR3 spells CASTPLAGGSYNEQFF. The CDR3 nucleotides are TGTGCCAGCACCCCACTAGCGGGGGGGTCCTACAATGAGCAGTTCTTC.

The J gene is TRBJ1-2, the V gene TRBV5-5; tentatively, D is TRBD1 (5 bases). The V gene lost 3 bases and the J gene lost 1 base, with 16 bases spanning the gap. The CDR3 loop spans 16 amino acids. The germline gives CDR1 SGHKS, CDR2 YYEKEE (reference sequence). In DNA form, the CDR3 reads TGTGCCAGCAGCTCACAAGACAGACCTAATAACTATGGCTACACCTTC. This codes for CASSSQDRPNNYGYTF. Using reference TRBV5-5 and TRBJ1-2 for the parts outside the CDR3, the full variable domain is DAGVTQSPTHLIKTRGQQVTLRCSPISGHKSVSWYQQVLGQGPQFIFQYYEKEERGRGNFPDRFSARQFPNYSSELNVNALLLGDSALYLCASSSQDRPNNYGYTFGSGTRLTVV.

The chain carries TRBV4-1 and TRBJ1-2, with D possibly being TRBD1 (6 bases). This CDR3 region has 13 residues. Germline-derived CDR1 and CDR2 are MGHRA and YSYEKL. V was cut by 5 bases and J by 4 bases, with 11 bases left in between. The DNA for the CDR3 is TGCGCCAGCAGCTTACAGGGTTTCTATGGCTACACCTTC. This sequence encodes CASSLQGFYGYTF.

The chain recombines TRBV6-5 with TRBJ1-2, with D unresolved. The germline V gene has CDR1 MNHEY and CDR2 SVGAGI. CDR3 length equals 13 residues. Trimming stripped 0 bases from V and 8 bases from J, with 10 bases between. CDR3 coding DNA: TGTGCCAGCAGTTACTCTTCTGCCCGGGGCTACACCTTC. It codes for CASSYSSARGYTF.

V usage is TRBV11-2 and J usage is TRBJ2-7, with D maybe TRBD1 (5 bases). The CDR3 sequence is 14 residues long. Germline loops: CDR1 SGHAT, CDR2 FQNNGV. Trimming took 1 base from V and 3 from J, leaving 10 bases between them. The CDR3 here is CASSLGSTVYEQYV. The CDR3 coding sequence is TGTGCCAGCAGCTTAGGGTCGACAGTCTACGAGCAGTACGTC.

The chain employs TRBV6-6 and TRBJ1-5, with D possibly matching TRBD1 (6 bases). The CDR3 contains 14 residues. Per germline, CDR1 MNHNY and CDR2 SVGAGI (reference sequence). V lost 2 bases and J 3 bases, leaving 8 bases between the germline ends. The CDR3 loop is CASSYRTDNQPQHF. The CDR3 DNA is TGTGCCAGCAGTTACCGGACAGACAATCAGCCCCAGCATTTT.

This chain joins TRBV7-6 and TRBJ2-3; weak D call: TRBD1 (5 bases). The CDR3 spans 13 residues. V was trimmed by 1 base and J by 6 bases, leaving 8 bases between them. Germline V gene sequence: CDR1 SGHVS, CDR2 FNYEAQ. CDR3 in amino acids: CASSLGQLDTQYF. In nucleotides, the CDR3 is TGTGCCAGCAGCTTAGGACAGCTGGATACGCAGTATTTT.

This rearrangement joins TRBV10-2 to TRBJ2-7; possibly TRBD2 for D (6 bases). Germline CDR1 reads WSHSY; CDR2 reads SAAADI. The V end lost 5 bases, the J end lost 5 bases, and 13 bases lay between the germline ends. The CDR3 consists of 13 residues. The chain's CDR3 is CASSPDREHEQYV. CDR3 nucleotide sequence: TGCGCCAGCAGTCCCGACCGGGAGCACGAGCAGTACGTC.

The gene calls are TRBV19 and TRBJ1-1, with 8 bases matching TRBD1. Germline V gives CDR1 LNHDA, CDR2 SQIVND (reference sequence). Losses at the gene ends were 0 bases for V and 5 bases for J; bases not matched to a gene: 5. The CDR3 length is 15 residues. The CDR3 bases are TGTGCCAGTAGTATAGATCCAGGGGGCCGAACTGAAGCTTTCTTT. Translated, it gives CASSIDPGGRTEAFF.

This clone appeared a few times. The rearrangement joins TRBV19 to TRBJ1-5; D not resolved. The V gene lost 5 bases and the J gene lost 0 bases, with 14 bases spanning the gap. CDR1 and CDR2 (germline): LNHDA, SQIVND (reference sequence). This CDR3 is built from 16 residues. As DNA, the CDR3 is TGTGCCAGTAGTCGTCCCGCGGGTTATAGCAATCAGCCCCAGCATTTT. Translated: CASSRPAGYSNQPQHF.

The chain joins TRBV5-8 to TRBJ1-5; 7 bases agree with TRBD1. There are 15 residues in the CDR3. The germline gives CDR1 SGHTS, CDR2 YDEGEE. Trimming at V came to 7 bases and at J to 0 bases, leaving 7 bases not matched to a gene. CDR3 DNA sequence: TGTGCCAGCGTCCCGACAGGGTATAGCAATCAGCCCCAGCATTTT. It specifies CASVPTGYSNQPQHF.

The CDR3: CASSLGQGTTTSQETQYF. In nucleotides, the CDR3 is TGCGCCAGCAGCCTGGGTCAAGGGACAACTACTTCCCAAGAGACCCAGTACTTC. This chain uses TRBV5-1 with TRBJ2-5, with D possibly being TRBD1 (6 bases). Germline CDR1 reads SGHRS; CDR2 reads YFSETQ. V was pared by 4 bases and J by 1 base, with 23 bases between. The CDR3 runs 18 residues.

The chain carries TRBV10-3 and TRBJ2-1; D not resolved. The ends were cut back, 3 bases at V and 7 bases at J, with 10 bases in the middle. In germline, CDR1 is ENHRY, CDR2 SYGVKD. CDR3 length: 13 residues. CDR3 sequence reads: CAISDVGRNEQFF. The CDR3 DNA sequence: TGTGCCATCAGTGACGTGGGCCGGAATGAGCAGTTCTTC.

This chain joins TRBV7-9 and TRBJ2-3; 10 bases align to TRBD2. The CDR3 is 17 amino acids. Germline V gene data show CDR1 as SEHNR and CDR2 as FQNEAQ (reference sequence). The V gene end was trimmed by 1 base and the J gene end by 1 base; junction bases not matched to a gene: 5. In nucleotides, the CDR3 is TGTGCCAGCAGCTTAGTTGTCACTAGCGGGGGCACAGATACGCAGTATTTT. Translation: CASSLVVTSGGTDTQYF.

This clone showed up many times. CDR3 protein: CASSPNPGVAGELFF. The CDR3 bases are TGTGCCAGTAGTCCCAACCCCGGGGTAGCCGGGGAGCTGTTTTTT. J is TRBJ2-2 and V is TRBV19; possible D gene TRBD2, 5 bases. CDR1 and CDR2 from the germline V gene are LNHDA and SQIVND (reference sequence). Trimming cost V 5 bases and J 6 bases, with 16 bases left between them. This CDR3 comprises 15 residues.

This clone was observed a single time. This chain links TRBV20-1 with TRBJ1-5; D remains unclear. CDR3 length equals 14 residues. Germline-derived CDR1 and CDR2 are DFQATT and SNEGSKA (reference sequence). V was clipped by 3 bases and J by 2 bases, with 11 bases between them. The DNA of the CDR3 is TGCAGTGCTAGTGCTGGGCTCGGCAATCAGCCCCAGCATTTT. Its translation is CSASAGLGNQPQHF.